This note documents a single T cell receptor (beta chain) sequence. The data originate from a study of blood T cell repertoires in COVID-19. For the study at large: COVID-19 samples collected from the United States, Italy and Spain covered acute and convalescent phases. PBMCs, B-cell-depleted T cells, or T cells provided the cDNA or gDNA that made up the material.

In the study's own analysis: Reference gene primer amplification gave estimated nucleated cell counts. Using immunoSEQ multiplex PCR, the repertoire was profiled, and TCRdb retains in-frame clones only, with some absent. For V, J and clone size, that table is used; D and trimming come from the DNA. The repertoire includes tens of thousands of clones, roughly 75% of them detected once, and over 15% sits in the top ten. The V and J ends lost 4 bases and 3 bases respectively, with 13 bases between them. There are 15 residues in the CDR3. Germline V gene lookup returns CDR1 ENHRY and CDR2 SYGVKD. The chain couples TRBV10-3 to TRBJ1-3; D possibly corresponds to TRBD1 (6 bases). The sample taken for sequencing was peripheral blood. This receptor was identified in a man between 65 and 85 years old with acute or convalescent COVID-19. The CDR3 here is CAISGQATRGNTIYF. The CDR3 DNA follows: TGTGCCATCAGTGGACAGGCGACACGTGGAAACACCATATATTTT.